This TCR beta chain was sequenced in a study of OX40 agonist ivuxolimab in advanced cancers. About the research overall: Age averaged around 60 years (range roughly 23 to 90), and more than 80% were male. The eligibility criteria allowed prior anti-PD-1, anti-PD-L1 or anti-CTLA-4 therapy, and roughly 39% had some. Study-wide results and limits: CD4+ T cells averaged fewer expanded clones than CD8+ T cells. Individuals who were partial responders at 0.1-3.0 mg/kg had clonal expansion that ranked among the lowest.

V lost 3 bases and J lost 5, with 8 bases in between. The CDR3 has 13 residues. The germline V gene has CDR1 WSHSY and CDR2 SAAADI. Generated by immunoSEQ multiplex PCR, the TCRdb table keeps only in-frame clones and is missing some. Of approximately 79,000 clones listed, over 80% were seen once; the top ten hold approximately 8%. Remarks on this clone: Its antigen is not identified.

Sequences were derived from CD4+ or CD8+ T cells sorted from blood, sampled in a trial of the OX40 agonist ivuxolimab. This sequence originates from an adult with an advanced solid tumor such as melanoma, head and neck, liver or kidney cancer. The chain is built from TRBV10-2 and TRBJ2-1; no definite D call. The CDR3 DNA follows: TGCGCCAGCAGTGATGGCGGAAACAATGAGCAGTTCTTC. Translation gives CASSDGGNNEQFF.